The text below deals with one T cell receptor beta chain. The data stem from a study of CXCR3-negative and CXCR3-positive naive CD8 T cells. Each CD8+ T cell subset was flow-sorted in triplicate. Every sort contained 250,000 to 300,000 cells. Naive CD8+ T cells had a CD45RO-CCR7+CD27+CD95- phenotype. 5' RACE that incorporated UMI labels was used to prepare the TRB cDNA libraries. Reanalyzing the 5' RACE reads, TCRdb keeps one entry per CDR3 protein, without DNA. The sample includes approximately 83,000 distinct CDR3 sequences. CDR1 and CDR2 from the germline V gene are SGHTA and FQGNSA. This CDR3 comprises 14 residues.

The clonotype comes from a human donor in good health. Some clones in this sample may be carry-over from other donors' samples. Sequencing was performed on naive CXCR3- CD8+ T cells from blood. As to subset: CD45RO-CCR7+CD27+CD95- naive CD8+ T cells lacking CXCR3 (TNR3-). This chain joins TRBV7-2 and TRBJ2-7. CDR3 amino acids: CASSLQQGSYEQYF.